This TCR beta chain was documented in a study of T cell clones after liver transplantation. Turning to the study itself: Samples came from ITN030ST, which attempted immunosuppression withdrawal within 2 years of liver transplantation. Pre-transplant mixed lymphocyte reactions yielded third-party-reactive TCRbeta sequences as comparators for graft-donor-reactive sequences. Notes on the study in general: Small, mixed patient groups and varying post-transplant times limit these conclusions. The donor-reactive repertoire was only partly measurable in two subjects, lacking donor cells.

This CDR3 contains 14 residues. CDR1 and CDR2 (germline): SGHRS, YFSETQ. V dropped 0 bases and J dropped 2 bases, with 9 bases sitting between them. TCRdb keeps only in-frame clones here, not all; method: immunoSEQ multiplex PCR. This table has tens of thousands of clones, approximately 81% appearing once. Note on this clone: The target antigen is unknown.

The chain recombines TRBV5-1 with TRBJ2-7, with D uncertain. This specimen consisted of CD4+ T cells from blood, obtained about 50 months after liver transplant. This TCR was recovered from a human patient who received a liver transplant. Some T cells may arise from the graft donor. CDR3 sequence reads: CASSLGAATYEQYF. The CDR3 DNA is TGCGCCAGCAGCTTGGGGGCTGCCACCTACGAGCAGTACTTC.